This TCR beta chain was captured by sequencing in a study of T-cell reconstitution after alpha-beta-depleted transplantation in children. The ends lost 0 bases at V and 0 bases at J; junction bases unmatched: 7. Germline V gene data show CDR1 as DFQATT and CDR2 as SNEGSKA (reference sequence). This CDR3 has 16 amino acids. During its preparation, the TCRbeta library received unique molecular identifiers. TCRdb redid the calling of the PCR reads with MiXCR, one entry per CDR3 protein. Here the sample spans about 640,000 distinct CDR3 sequences, around a sixth being singletons. This clonotype was counted at least ten times.

This clonotype was obtained from a human donor who donated a stem cell graft to a child with acute myeloid leukemia. This sample comprised PBMCs from the stem cell graft donor, obtained from the stem cell graft. V and J are TRBV20-1 and TRBJ1-2, with TRBD1 matching over 7 bases. The CDR3 DNA is TGCAGTGCTAGAGAAGGGCGACAGGGCTCTAACTATGGCTACACCTTC. This sequence encodes CSAREGRQGSNYGYTF.